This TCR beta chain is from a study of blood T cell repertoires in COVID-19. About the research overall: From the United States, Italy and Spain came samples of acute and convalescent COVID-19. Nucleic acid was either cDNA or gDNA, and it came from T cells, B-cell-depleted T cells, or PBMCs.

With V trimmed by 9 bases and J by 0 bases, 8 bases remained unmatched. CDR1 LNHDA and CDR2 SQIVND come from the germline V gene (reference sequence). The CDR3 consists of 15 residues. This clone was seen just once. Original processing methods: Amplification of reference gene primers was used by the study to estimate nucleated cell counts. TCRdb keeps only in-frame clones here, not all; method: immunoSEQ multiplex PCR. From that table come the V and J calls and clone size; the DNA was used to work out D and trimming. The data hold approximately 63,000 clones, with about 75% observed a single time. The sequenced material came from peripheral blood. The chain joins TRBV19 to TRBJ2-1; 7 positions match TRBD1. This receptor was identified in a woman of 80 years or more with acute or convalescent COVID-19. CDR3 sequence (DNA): TGTGCCAGCAACCACAGGGGATTCTCCTACAATGAGCAGTTCTTC. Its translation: CASNHRGFSYNEQFF.